This TCR beta chain is drawn from a study of glioma-infiltrating T cells after dendritic cell vaccination. For the study at large: Between the early 2000s and the early 2010s, patients got autologous tumor lysate-pulsed dendritic cell vaccines. Regarding the study as a whole: Only a small number of patients had complete blood and tumor samples.

The immunoSEQ assay amplified TCRB CDR3 from up to roughly 2 ug DNA. TCRdb's table, derived via immunoSEQ multiplex PCR, lists solely in-frame clones and lacks some. The sample yields about 82,000 clones, around nine tenths seen once. The V segment lost 8 bases and the J segment 1 base; nucleotides outside the gene matches: 9. The CDR3 length is 15 residues. For this clone: Its antigen remains unidentified.

The TCR originated in a human donor with glioblastoma. The chain links TRBV5-3 to TRBJ2-3; 8 bases line up with TRBD1. TRBV5-3 is placed among ORFs of uncertain function. This specimen was blood, taken before dendritic cell vaccination. CDR3 sequence: CASNNQGAGTDTQYF. The CDR3 nucleotides read TGTGCCAGCAACAATCAGGGGGCCGGCACAGATACGCAGTATTTT.